The 32 T cell receptor delta chains given below trace back to one sample, sequenced in a study of gamma-delta T cells after stem cell transplantation. TCRdb reanalyzed the RT-PCR reads using CATT. This table has roughly 3,300 delta-chain clones, 4% to 6% appearing once. Sequences were obtained from gamma-delta T cells. All receptors derive from a human donor. It is not recorded whose cells these are; they may come from a transplant donor.

This clone occurred a few times. A far larger clone lies a single base away; this is likely a read error. This sample includes further DNA sequences coding for the same CDR3. This rearrangement joins TRDV2 to TRDJ1, with 7 bases lining up with TRDD3. This CDR3 spans 16 amino acids. Trimming at V came to 1 base and at J to 9 bases, leaving 16 bases not matched to a gene. The germline gives CDR1 GEAIGNYY, CDR2 EKD. The CDR3 sequence: CACDTVGDLPMGELIF. The CDR3 DNA reads TGTGCCTGTGACACGGTGGGGGACCTCCCTATGGGGGAACTCATCTTT.

Details on this clone: The protein TCRdb lists belongs to a much larger clone and differs from this DNA's translation at residue 6, which points to a read error; the protein shown is made from the DNA. V gene TRDV2 combines with J gene TRDJ1; D is perhaps TRDD3 (5 bases). CDR1 GEAIGNYY and CDR2 EKD come from the germline V gene. The CDR3 is made up of 15 amino acids. V lost 1 base to trimming and J lost 0 bases, with 11 bases between them. The CDR3 DNA sequence: TGTGCCTGTGACACAATGGGGACGTACACCGATAAACTCATCTTT. Translating gives CACDTMGTYTDKLIF.

Of note for this clone: Since a far larger clone is one base different, this is likely a read error. The sample contains more than one DNA sequence encoding this CDR3. V usage is TRDV2 and J usage is TRDJ1, with 8 bases that match TRDD3. After removal of 0 bases from V and 0 bases from J, the junction contained 14 bases not matched to a gene. This CDR3 is built from 19 residues. Per germline, CDR1 GEAIGNYY and CDR2 EKD. CDR3 region: CACDTVRDTTLVYTDKLIF. The CDR3 DNA reads TGTGCCTGTGACACCGTGCGGGATACGACGCTTGTATACACCGATAAACTCATCTTT.

This clone is labeled as medium-sized. The rearrangement joins TRDV2 to TRDJ1; 8 bases agree with TRDD3. This CDR3 has 19 amino acids. V was pared by 0 bases and J by 1 base, with 15 bases of the junction left unmatched. Germline-derived CDR1 and CDR2 are GEAIGNYY and EKD. As DNA, the CDR3 is TGTGCCTGTGACACCGCCAAATACTGGGGGTCTTCTCTCACCGATAAACTCATCTTT. Translation gives CACDTAKYWGSSLTDKLIF.

The gene calls are TRDV2 and TRDJ3, with 13 bases aligning to TRDD3. The CDR3 has 21 amino acids. J was trimmed by 2 bases and V by 3 bases; bases with no gene match: 12. Germline V gives CDR1 GEAIGNYY, CDR2 EKD. The CDR3 nucleotides read TGTGCCTGTGACGCCGTACTGGGGGATACGCGACCCACCTGGGACACCCGACAGATGTTTTTC. Amino acid sequence: CACDAVLGDTRPTWDTRQMFF.

On this clone itself: The TCRdb protein, from a much larger clone, departs from this DNA's translation at residue 11, likely by read error; the protein shown derives from the DNA. This chain links TRDV2 with TRDJ1, with 7 bases aligning to TRDD3. The CDR3 is 19 amino acids. Trimming removed 0 bases from V and 3 bases from J; junction bases left unmatched: 18. CDR1 is GEAIGNYY, CDR2 EKD, per germline. The CDR3 region is CACDTVAILGYTKPDKLIF. CDR3 coding DNA: TGTGCCTGTGACACCGTGGCTATACTGGGGTATACTAAGCCCGATAAACTCATCTTT.

Of note for this clone: The protein in TCRdb stems from a much larger clone and differs at residue 16 from this DNA's translation, likely a read error; here the protein is translated from the DNA. V usage is TRDV2 and J usage is TRDJ1, with 13 bases that match TRDD3. Germline V CDR1 and CDR2: GEAIGNYY, EKD. The CDR3 is 18 amino acids. CDR3: CACDTLTGGYENTDKPIF. As DNA, the CDR3 is TGTGCCTGTGACACGCTGACTGGGGGATACGAGAACACCGATAAACCCATCTTT.

This clone was found a few times. A far bigger clonotype differs at one base, so this is likely a read error. Other DNA sequences of this sample code for an identical CDR3. V usage is TRDV2 and J usage is TRDJ1; D gene uncertain. The CDR3 contains 16 residues. Germline V gene lookup returns CDR1 GEAIGNYY and CDR2 EKD. Trimming removed 0 bases from V and 3 bases from J, with 16 bases in between. The CDR3: CACDTVTAMKADKLIF. The CDR3 coding sequence is TGTGCCTGTGACACCGTAACAGCGATGAAGGCCGATAAACTCATCTTT.

There are a few counts of this clone. A read error is likely here: a far larger clone is one base away. Other DNA sequences from this sample encode an identical CDR3 as well. The chain links TRDV2 to TRDJ1, with 13 bases that match TRDD3. Germline V CDR1 and CDR2: GEAIGNYY, EKD. The CDR3 is 18 residues long. CDR3 residues: CACDTVSTGGYDTDKLIF. CDR3 nucleotides: TGTGCCTGTGACACCGTTTCGACTGGGGGATACGACACCGACAAACTCATCTTT.

A word on this clone: A read error is likely here: a far larger clone is one base away. The chain has TRDV2 and TRDJ1; 10 bases map to TRDD3. CDR3 length: 20 amino acids. V dropped 3 bases and J dropped 0; count of bases not matched to a gene: 18. Germline V gives CDR1 GEAIGNYY, CDR2 EKD. In DNA, the CDR3 is TGTGCCTGTGACCGCGTACTGGGGGATGCACGTGCTGGGGACACCGATAAACTCATCTTT. It translates to CACDRVLGDARAGDTDKLIF.

This clone turned up a few times. This specimen includes other DNA sequences encoding the same CDR3. The V gene is TRDV2, the J gene TRDJ1, with 10 bases fitting TRDD3. The junction had 3 bases not matched to a gene; V was cut back by 2 bases and J by 1 base. Looked up from germline, CDR1 is GEAIGNYY and CDR2 is EKD. This CDR3 region has 15 residues. CDR3 residues: CACDILGDSTDKLIF. The CDR3 coding sequence is TGTGCCTGTGACATACTGGGGGATTCCACCGATAAACTCATCTTT.

This clone is categorized as large. At the DNA level, this CDR3 is encoded by other sequences in the same sample as well. The V and J genes are TRDV2 and TRDJ1, with 13 bases that match TRDD3. J lost 0 bases, V lost 3 bases, and 6 bases had no gene match. This CDR3 is 17 amino acids long. Germline CDR1 GEAIGNYY, CDR2 EKD. For the CDR3, the DNA is TGTGCCTGTGACGCCTTACTGGGGGATACGTACACCGATAAACTCATCTTT. It encodes CACDALLGDTYTDKLIF.

Comments on this clone: TCRdb has a much larger clone's protein, which differs at residue 15 from the translation of this DNA, likely because of a read error; what is shown is the protein translated from the DNA. This chain joins TRDV2 and TRDJ1; 8 nucleotides align to TRDD3. The CDR3 spans 16 residues. Germline values: CDR1 GEAIGNYY, CDR2 EKD. CDR3 in DNA: TGTGCCTGTGACACAATGGCTGGGGGACCCACCGATAAACTCACCTTT. Its translation: CACDTMAGGPTDKLTF.

This clone showed up just a few times. TCRdb records a much larger clone's protein for this DNA, with a difference at residue 3 that likely arises from a read error; the protein given is the translation of the DNA. The chain combines TRDV2 with TRDJ1; 11 bases are shared with TRDD3. Trimming removed 9 bases from V and 1 base from J; junction bases left unmatched: 12. This CDR3 has 16 residues. Germline V gene sequence: CDR1 GEAIGNYY, CDR2 EKD. CDR3 in amino acids: CAPYGVGDTLTDKLIF. CDR3 in DNA: TGTGCCCCTTACGGGGTGGGGGATACGCTCACCGATAAACTCATCTTT.

As for this clone: This likely reflects a read error, since a far larger clone is one base away. The sample has other DNA sequences that encode this CDR3 too. The V and J genes are TRDV2 and TRDJ3; 12 bases map to TRDD3. The CDR3 is made up of 20 amino acids. The germline V gene encodes CDR1 GEAIGNYY and CDR2 EKD. V lost 1 base and J lost 4; bases outside the gene matches: 10. CDR3 nucleotides: TGTGCCTGTGACACGACTGGGGGATACTCGAGCTCATGGGACACCCGACAGATGTTTTTC. Translation gives CACDTTGGYSSSWDTRQMFF.

Relative to its sample, this clone is large. The same CDR3 is also encoded by other DNA sequences in this sample. V usage is TRDV2 and J usage is TRDJ1; 13 nucleotides align to TRDD3. V shed 3 bases and J 0 bases; nucleotides not matched to a gene: 9. Germline V gene sequence: CDR1 GEAIGNYY, CDR2 EKD. The CDR3 covers 18 residues. The CDR3: CACDPILGDTPDTDKLIF. CDR3 in DNA: TGTGCCTGTGACCCTATACTGGGGGATACGCCGGACACCGATAAACTCATCTTT.

This clone was observed a handful of times. Translating this DNA gives a protein that differs at residue 3 from the TCRdb one, which belongs to a much larger clone; a read error is likely, and the protein shown is this translation. The chain joins TRDV2 to TRDJ1, with 8 bases matching TRDD3. The CDR3 spans 15 residues. CDR1 and CDR2 from the germline V gene are GEAIGNYY and EKD. Here the CDR3 reads CAYDTLGGEPDKLIF. In nucleotides, the CDR3 is TGTGCCTATGACACACTGGGGGGAGAGCCCGATAAACTCATCTTT.

For this clone: For this DNA, TCRdb reports the protein of a much larger clone, which diverges at residues 5 and 6, most likely from a read error; the protein presented here is translated directly from the DNA. This sequence joins TRDV2 and TRDJ1; 7 bases line up with TRDD3. The germline gives CDR1 GEAIGNYY, CDR2 EKD. Trimming took 2 bases from V and 0 from J; bases not matched to a gene: 5. The CDR3 consists of 15 residues. CDR3 protein: CACDILGTYTDKLIF. CDR3 coding DNA: TGTGCCTGTGACATACTGGGGACGTACACCGATAAACTCATCTTT.

By proportion, this clone is medium-sized. The same CDR3 can be traced to other DNA sequences in this sample. The chain combines TRDV2 with TRDJ1; 8 nucleotides align to TRDD3. The germline V gene encodes CDR1 GEAIGNYY and CDR2 EKD. The V and J ends lost 3 bases and 2 bases, in that order; junction bases with no gene match: 19. This CDR3 comprises 19 residues. The chain's CDR3 is CACDPLDGGFPPGTDKLIF. DNA for the CDR3: TGTGCCTGTGACCCCCTTGATGGGGGATTCCCCCCTGGAACCGATAAACTCATCTTT.

By share, this clone ranks as large. V usage is TRDV2 and J usage is TRDJ1; tentative D call: TRDD3 (6 bases). The germline V gene has CDR1 GEAIGNYY and CDR2 EKD. Trimming left V 0 bases short and J 0 bases short, with 16 bases between. This CDR3 is built from 17 residues. The CDR3: CACDTVGTGTYTDKLIF. The CDR3 nucleotides read TGTGCCTGTGACACCGTTGGTACTGGGACGTACACCGATAAACTCATCTTT.

Only a few counts were recorded for this clone. It is likely a read error: a sequence one base away is far more abundant. The sample holds other DNA sequences that translate to the same CDR3. The chain recombines TRDV2 with TRDJ1, with 10 bases lining up with TRDD3. The CDR3 contains 16 residues. CDR1 and CDR2 (germline): GEAIGNYY, EKD. This CDR3 is CACDPLLGDSTDKLIF. The CDR3 DNA reads TGTGCCTGTGACCCTTTACTGGGGGATTCCACCGACAAACTCATCTTT.

Note on this clone: For this DNA, TCRdb reports the protein of a much larger clone, which diverges at residue 8, most likely from a read error; the protein presented here is translated directly from the DNA. The chain is built from TRDV2 and TRDJ1; D is tentatively TRDD2 or TRDD3 (5 bases each). V lost 3 bases to trimming and J lost 0 bases, with 16 bases between them. This CDR3 comprises 16 residues. CDR1 and CDR2 from the germline V gene are GEAIGNYY and EKD. CDR3 DNA sequence: TGTGCCTGTGACCCCCTACTGGTGGAGTACACCGATAAACTCATCTTT. This sequence encodes CACDPLLVEYTDKLIF.

This clone was found a few times. A much larger clone is a single base away; this may be a read error. The sample carries other DNA sequences with the same CDR3. The chain links TRDV2 to TRDJ1, with TRDD3 identical over 8 bases. CDR1 is GEAIGNYY and CDR2 is EKD in the germline V gene. The CDR3 has 19 residues. The ends lost 0 bases at V and 1 base at J; junction bases unmatched: 15. The CDR3: CACDTVRPHTGGSTDKLIF. CDR3 nucleotide sequence: TGTGCCTGTGACACCGTGCGGCCCCACACTGGGGGGTCCACCGATAAACTCATCTTT.

A few counts support this clone. CDR3 in DNA: TGTGCCTGTGACACCTCCCCTACTGGGGGTCTCAGCTCCTGGGACACCCGACAGATGTTTTTC. This encodes CACDTSPTGGLSSWDTRQMFF. The rearrangement joins TRDV2 to TRDJ3; TRDD3 aligns across 8 bases. With 0 bases clipped from V and 0 bases from J, the junction kept 12 bases outside the gene matches. There are 21 residues in the CDR3. CDR1 and CDR2 (germline): GEAIGNYY, EKD.

In regard to this clone: One base separates it from a far larger clone, so it is likely a read error. Other DNA sequences in this sample translate to the same CDR3. The rearrangement links TRDV2 to TRDJ1; TRDD3 matches 11 bases. Germline V gene lookup returns CDR1 GEAIGNYY and CDR2 EKD. The CDR3 consists of 18 residues. CDR3: CACDTVSGGYARSDKLIF. The CDR3 coding sequence is TGCGCCTGTGACACCGTAAGTGGGGGATACGCTCGTTCCGATAAACTCATCTTT.

This clone was found a few times. With only one base between it and a far larger clone, this is likely a read error. The same CDR3 is also encoded by other DNA sequences in this sample. V gene TRDV2 combines with J gene TRDJ1; TRDD3 matches at 11 bases. The CDR3 runs to 18 residues. With V trimmed by 0 bases and J by 2 bases, 10 bases remained unmatched. CDR1 and CDR2 from the germline V gene are GEAIGNYY and EKD. The CDR3 DNA follows: TGTGCCTGTGACACCTTAAACCTGGGGGATACACAAACCGATAAACTCATCTTT. Protein product: CACDTLNLGDTQTDKLIF.

This clone was seen a few times. A far larger clone lies a single base away; this is likely a read error. The sample has other DNA sequences that encode this CDR3 too. The chain couples TRDV2 to TRDJ1; 8 bases agree with TRDD3. CDR3 length: 15 residues. V shed 7 bases, J shed 2 bases, and the junction held 11 bases outside the gene matches. Germline CDR1 and CDR2: GEAIGNYY and EKD. The CDR3 nucleotides read TGTGCCTGCAAAGAACTGGGGGGGAGTACCGATAAACTCATCTTT. It translates to CACKELGGSTDKLIF.

Details on this clone: This likely stems from a read error, as it lies one base from a far larger clone. Distinct nucleotide sequences in the sample also encode this CDR3. The chain uses TRDV2 and TRDJ1, with TRDD3 identical over 7 bases. The CDR3 runs to 17 residues. After removal of 1 base from V and 0 bases from J, the junction contained 10 bases not matched to a gene. Per the germline V gene, CDR1 is GEAIGNYY and CDR2 is EKD. Here the CDR3 reads CACDTVGDPEDTDKLIF. CDR3 DNA: TGTGCCTGTGACACAGTGGGGGACCCCGAGGACACCGATAAACTCATCTTT.

The table lists this clone with a few counts. It differs at one base from a far larger clone, so likely a read error. The same CDR3 also results from other DNA sequences found in this sample. This rearrangement joins TRDV2 to TRDJ1, with 12 bases matching TRDD3. Germline CDR1 GEAIGNYY, CDR2 EKD. The CDR3 contains 18 residues. For the CDR3, the DNA is TGTGCCTGTGACGCCGTACTGGGGGATACCCAAAACACCGATAAACTCATCTTC. Translation gives CACDAVLGDTQNTDKLIF.

Details on this clone: The translation of this DNA and the TCRdb protein of a much larger clone differ at residue 11, probably owing to a read error; the protein shown here is translated from the DNA. The chain links TRDV2 to TRDJ1; 7 bases align to TRDD3. This CDR3 is 18 amino acids long. Germline-derived CDR1 and CDR2 are GEAIGNYY and EKD. The J segment lost 0 bases and the V segment lost 4 bases, leaving 16 bases of the junction unmatched. In DNA, the CDR3 is TGTGCCTGTGAACCTCTAACCTTACTGGGGTTCCACACCGATAAACTCATCTTT. Its translation: CACEPLTLLGFHTDKLIF.

This clone was counted only a few times. A far more abundant clone sits one base away, making this likely a read error. Within the sample, other DNA sequences also encode this same CDR3. The chain carries TRDV2 and TRDJ1; 7 bases align to TRDD3. V was clipped by 2 bases and J by 1 base; unmatched bases: 15. Germline V gives CDR1 GEAIGNYY, CDR2 EKD. There are 18 residues in the CDR3. The CDR3 region is CACDRISTGGFRTDKLIF. The CDR3 nucleotides read TGTGCCTGTGACAGGATTTCAACCGGGGGATTTCGCACCGATAAACTCATCTTT.

This clone was detected a few times. The protein in TCRdb stems from a much larger clone and differs at residue 3 from this DNA's translation, likely a read error; here the protein is translated from the DNA. The gene calls are TRDV2 and TRDJ1; 9 nucleotides line up with TRDD3. Per germline, CDR1 GEAIGNYY and CDR2 EKD. CDR3 length: 17 amino acids. The CDR3, as DNA: TGTGCCCGTGACGAAATACTGGGGGAATCTTACACCGATAAACTCATCTTT. This encodes CARDEILGESYTDKLIF.